A single sample is the source of the 9 T cell receptor beta chains below, sequenced in a study of regulatory T cells in long-lasting Graves disease. Through Arm-PCR of CDR3 regions and iRepertoire HTBI primers, TCR beta libraries were built. TCRdb used MiXCR to reprocess the multiplex PCR reads, holding one entry per CDR3 protein. Of 350,000 to 450,000 distinct CDR3 sequences listed, more than 13% are singletons. Indicated time point: newly diagnosed GD, antithyroid drugs for less than 3 months. The TCR library used RNA extracted from PBMCs. The sample also formed part of further work on T cells in Graves' hyperthyroidism and ophthalmopathy.

Sequenced here: peripheral blood mononuclear cells (PBMCs), sampled at new diagnosis, from a patient treated with antithyroid drugs. These receptors all come from a young woman with Graves disease.

The sample holds many counts of this clonotype. V is TRBV28 and J is TRBJ2-1, with 8 bases that match TRBD2. After removal of 3 bases from V and 8 bases from J, the junction contained 9 bases not matched to a gene. Germline V lookup: CDR1 MDHEN, CDR2 SYDVKM. CDR3 length: 15 residues. The CDR3 spells CASSLWGLVNDEQFF. The CDR3, as DNA: TGTGCCAGCAGTTTGTGGGGACTAGTAAACGATGAGCAGTTCTTC.

There are many counts of this clonotype. The chain uses TRBV6-1 and TRBJ2-7, with 8 bases identical to TRBD1. This CDR3 region has 15 residues. Germline CDR1 MNHNS, CDR2 SASEGT. Trimming took 7 bases from V and 2 from J; bases not matched to a gene: 10. This CDR3 is CASKYIRDRTYEQYF. The CDR3 DNA follows: TGTGCCAGCAAGTACATCCGGGACAGGACCTACGAGCAGTACTTC.

Points on this clonotype: With a much larger clone just one base away, this may be a read error. This chain links TRBV5-1 with TRBJ2-7; tentatively, D is TRBD1 (5 bases). The V and J ends lost 3 bases and 7 bases respectively, with 14 bases between them. The CDR3 consists of 13 residues. Looked up from germline, CDR1 is SGHRS and CDR2 is YFSETQ. The CDR3 reads CASSWALDNEQYF. The CDR3 DNA is TGCGCCAGCAGCTGGGCCCTGGACAATGAGCAGTACTTC.

This clonotype was counted at least ten times. The gene calls are TRBV12-3 or TRBV12-4 and TRBJ1-5; a weak D match, TRBD1 (6 bases). The V and J ends lost 2 bases and 2 bases respectively, with 13 bases between them. This CDR3 is built from 16 residues. The DNA of the CDR3 is TGTGCCAGCAGTTTAAGGGGGGGGTTTGGCAATCAGCCCCAGCATTTT. Translation gives CASSLRGGFGNQPQHF.

Many counts were recorded for this clonotype. One end of the junction does not line up with germline, which may come from a read error. V and J are TRBV5-1 and TRBJ2-7; D perhaps matches TRBD2 (7 bases). Germline-derived CDR1 and CDR2 are SGHRS and YFSETQ. The CDR3 extends over 15 amino acids. The CDR3, as DNA: TGTGCCAGCAGCCGACTTGGCGGGGGCCCGGAAGAGCAGTACTTC. Translated, it gives CASSRLGGGPEEQYF.

This clonotype occurred many times. V gene TRBV3-1 combines with J gene TRBJ2-1; TRBD2 matches 7 bases. The ends lost 4 bases at V and 0 bases at J; junction bases unmatched: 12. Looked up from germline, CDR1 is LGHDT and CDR2 is YNNKEL (reference sequence). The CDR3 length is 18 residues. This CDR3 is CASSPRQVGGSSYNEQFF. The CDR3, as DNA: TGTGCCAGCAGCCCACGCCAGGTGGGCGGGAGCTCCTACAATGAGCAGTTCTTC.

This clonotype has only a few counts. This chain links TRBV2 with TRBJ1-5; 7 nucleotides agree with TRBD1. After removal of 7 bases from V and 6 bases from J, the junction contained 6 bases not matched to a gene. Germline CDR1 SNHLY, CDR2 FYNNEI. The CDR3 contains 13 residues. CDR3 DNA sequence: TGTGCCAGCACCACGGACAGGACTCAGCCCCAGCATTTT. Encoded protein: CASTTDRTQPQHF.

On this clonotype: Given a much more abundant clone one base away, this may be a read error. The gene calls are TRBV20-1 and TRBJ2-1, with TRBD2 identical over 16 bases. This CDR3 is 17 amino acids long. The germline V gene has CDR1 DFQATT and CDR2 SNEGSKA (reference sequence). With 5 bases clipped from V and 4 bases from J, the junction kept 8 bases outside the gene matches. CDR3 sequence (DNA): TGCAGTGCTGAGGGACTAGCGGGAGGGTTGGGGTACAATGAGCAGTTCTTC. Encoded protein: CSAEGLAGGLGYNEQFF.

This clonotype was observed at least ten times. V usage is TRBV9 and J usage is TRBJ2-7; TRBD1 agrees at 9 bases. V gave up 0 bases and J gave up 6 bases; unmatched junction bases: 1. This CDR3 comprises 13 residues. Germline V gene sequence: CDR1 SGDLS, CDR2 YYNGEE. The CDR3 is CASSVGTGAEQYF. The CDR3 nucleotides are TGTGCCAGCAGCGTAGGGACAGGGGCCGAGCAGTACTTC.